A single sample is the source of the 30 T cell receptor beta chains below, sequenced in a study of blood T cell repertoires in COVID-19. Sequenced by immunoSEQ multiplex PCR; TCRdb stores in-frame clones only, minus some. The sample has tens of thousands of clones, approximately 80% seen once. What was sequenced was peripheral blood. The source is a human donor in a cohort sampled during active COVID-19.

The chain uses TRBV5-5 and TRBJ2-7; the D is unclear. CDR1 and CDR2 (germline): SGHKS, YYEKEE (reference sequence). Trimming removed 2 bases from V and 1 base from J, with 10 bases in between. The CDR3 runs to 14 residues. DNA for the CDR3: TGTGCCAGCAGCTTCAGTTTTACGTCCTACGAGCAGTACTTC. Protein product: CASSFSFTSYEQYF.

The V gene is TRBV3-1 (or the pseudogene TRBV3-2), the J gene TRBJ2-2, with D possibly being TRBD2 (6 bases). The CDR3 length is 19 residues. The V gene's germline CDR1 is LGHDT and CDR2 YNNKEL (reference sequence). V shed 3 bases and J shed 8 bases, with 28 bases lying between them. This chain's CDR3 is CASSHGTILGGRRRGELFF. The CDR3, as DNA: TGTGCCAGCAGCCACGGAACTATACTAGGAGGGAGACGACGGGGGGAGCTGTTTTTT.

In this sample, this clone turned up a few times. The chain is built from TRBV7-9 and TRBJ1-2; 9 bases line up with TRBD1. CDR3 length: 14 amino acids. V trimming: 5 bases; J trimming: 3 bases; junction bases outside the gene matches: 4. Germline values: CDR1 SEHNR, CDR2 FQNEAQ (reference sequence). The CDR3 is CASSAGTGHYGYTF. The CDR3 DNA reads TGTGCCAGCAGCGCCGGGACAGGGCACTATGGCTACACCTTC.

The chain carries TRBV6-4 and TRBJ1-6; D unclear. The CDR3 is 13 amino acids. Germline V gene data show CDR1 as MRHNA and CDR2 as SNTAGT. V lost 0 bases and J lost 7, with 4 bases in between. The chain's CDR3 is CASSDSLNSPLHF. The CDR3 DNA sequence: TGTGCCAGCAGTGACTCACTGAATTCACCCCTCCACTTT.

The CDR3 region has the DNA TGTGCCAGTGCCGCCGGGGACAGGCGAAATCAGCCCCAGCATTTT. Translation gives CASAAGDRRNQPQHF. The chain recombines TRBV2 with TRBJ1-5; TRBD1 matches at 8 bases. The CDR3 is made up of 15 amino acids. The ends lost 9 bases at V and 4 bases at J; junction bases unmatched: 11. Germline values: CDR1 SNHLY, CDR2 FYNNEI.

This chain connects TRBV15 to TRBJ1-4; D ambiguous. Germline CDR1 LNHNV, CDR2 YYDKDF (reference sequence). V was pared by 8 bases and J by 5 bases, with 18 bases between. The CDR3 loop spans 15 amino acids. This chain's CDR3 is CATYDKGSGNEKLFF. The CDR3 coding sequence is TGTGCCACCTACGACAAGGGCAGCGGGAATGAAAAACTGTTTTTT. The full variable domain, rest sourced from reference TRBV15 and TRBJ1-4, is DAMVIQNPRYQVTQFGKPVTLSCSQTLNHNVMYWYQQKSSQAPKLLFHYYDKDFNNEADTPDNFQSRRPNTSFCFLDIRSPGLGDTAMYLCATYDKGSGNEKLFFGSGTQLSVL.

To note about this clone: Other DNA sequences within the sample encode an identical CDR3. V gene TRBV3-1 (or the pseudogene TRBV3-2) combines with J gene TRBJ2-3; D gene ambiguous. Trimming pared 5 bases from V and 4 bases from J, leaving 4 bases between. Germline V gives CDR1 LGHDT, CDR2 YNNKEL (reference sequence). This CDR3 is 11 amino acids long. The CDR3 spells CASSFSDTQYF. As DNA, the CDR3 is TGTGCCAGCAGCTTCTCAGATACGCAGTATTTT.

The chain combines TRBV2 with TRBJ1-4, with D unresolved. This CDR3 has 19 amino acids. Trimming stripped 6 bases from V and 0 bases from J, with 23 bases between. The germline V gene encodes CDR1 SNHLY and CDR2 FYNNEI. The CDR3, as DNA: TGTGCCAGCAGCGATAAGTTGGGCCGGCCGTCTGCAACTAATGAAAAACTGTTTTTT. Residues: CASSDKLGRPSATNEKLFF.

The chain couples TRBV28 to TRBJ2-7; 8 bases are shared with TRBD2. CDR3 length: 21 amino acids. CDR1 is MDHEN and CDR2 is SYDVKM in the germline V gene. Trimming removed 8 bases from V and 1 base from J; junction bases left unmatched: 28. As DNA, the CDR3 is TGTGCCAGCGCTGGGCCCGCACTAAAACTCGGGCTTGGGACTAGTTCCTACGAGCAGTACTTC. Its protein is CASAGPALKLGLGTSSYEQYF.

The rearrangement uses TRBV7-2 and TRBJ2-1; 8 bases are shared with TRBD2. Losses at the gene ends were 1 base for V and 3 bases for J; bases not matched to a gene: 5. Germline V CDR1 and CDR2: SGHTA, FQGNSA. There are 16 residues in the CDR3. The CDR3, as DNA: TGTGCCAGCAGCTTAGGACTAGCGATAAACTACAATGAGCAGTTCTTC. It specifies CASSLGLAINYNEQFF.

V gene TRBV6-5 combines with J gene TRBJ2-5, with 9 bases lining up with TRBD2. Unmatched junction bases numbered 7, after V lost 6 bases and J lost 8 bases. This CDR3 spans 13 amino acids. Per the germline V gene, CDR1 is MNHEY and CDR2 is SVGAGI. The CDR3 DNA follows: TGTGCCAGCAGCGGAGCTAGCGGGGACACCCAGTACTTC. Translated: CASSGASGDTQYF.

V gene TRBV5-4 combines with J gene TRBJ1-2; D unclear. V was pared by 5 bases and J by 8 bases, with 16 bases between. CDR1 SGHNT and CDR2 YYREEE come from the germline V gene (reference sequence). The CDR3 is 13 residues long. The CDR3 nucleotides read TGTGCCAGCAGACCCGATCAAGTGAGAGGCTACACCTTC. Protein product: CASRPDQVRGYTF.

This chain uses TRBV19 with TRBJ2-2, with TRBD2 matching over 7 bases. Trimming took 3 bases from V and 4 from J; bases not matched to a gene: 2. This CDR3 has 14 amino acids. Germline lookup yields CDR1 LNHDA and CDR2 SQIVND (reference sequence). The DNA for the CDR3 is TGTGCCAGTAGTATCCAGCGGGGCACCGGGGAGCTGTTTTTT. Translated, it gives CASSIQRGTGELFF.

V and J are TRBV7-9 and TRBJ2-3; 8 bases align to TRBD1. The CDR3 loop spans 15 amino acids. The ends lost 1 base at V and 2 bases at J; junction bases unmatched: 2. Looked up from germline, CDR1 is SEHNR and CDR2 is FQNEAQ (reference sequence). The CDR3 region is CASSLGTGYTDTQYF. In DNA, the CDR3 is TGTGCCAGCAGCTTAGGGACAGGGTACACAGATACGCAGTATTTT. Full variable domain (outside the CDR3, taken from reference TRBV7-9 and TRBJ2-3): DTGVSQNPRHKITKRGQNVTFRCDPISEHNRLYWYRQTLGQGPEFLTYFQNEAQLEKSRLLSDRFSAERPKGSFSTLEIQRTEQGDSAMYLCASSLGTGYTDTQYFGPGTRLTVL.

V gene TRBV5-1 combines with J gene TRBJ1-6, with a weak D call TRBD1 (6 bases). Per the germline V gene, CDR1 is SGHRS and CDR2 is YFSETQ. CDR3 length equals 13 residues. The V gene lost 0 bases and the J gene lost 13 bases, with 11 bases spanning the gap. The chain's CDR3 is CASSLGQDTPLHF. The CDR3 coding sequence is TGCGCCAGCAGCTTGGGACAGGATACCCCCCTCCACTTT.

The chain combines TRBV11-2 with TRBJ2-3, with D possibly TRBD2 on 6 matching bases. V was cut by 3 bases and J by 3 bases, with 13 bases left in between. The CDR3 has 15 amino acids. Germline-derived CDR1 and CDR2 are SGHAT and FQNNGV. CDR3 coding DNA: TGTGCCAGCAGCTTCGGGCGGGGCGGAACAGATACGCAGTATTTT. Protein: CASSFGRGGTDTQYF.

Written as DNA, the CDR3 is TGTGCCATCAGGGCTAGCGTGAGCTCCTACAATGAGCAGTTCTTC. It translates to CAIRASVSSYNEQFF. The rearrangement uses TRBV10-3 and TRBJ2-1; perhaps TRBD2 as D (6 bases). Per germline, CDR1 ENHRY and CDR2 SYGVKD. Between the trimmed V and J ends, which lost 6 bases and 0 bases, there was a span of 12 bases. CDR3 length: 15 amino acids.

The V call is TRBV28, the J call TRBJ2-3; the match to TRBD1 covers 10 bases. CDR1 is MDHEN and CDR2 is SYDVKM in the germline V gene. Trimming took 6 bases from V and 5 from J; bases not matched to a gene: 11. The CDR3 is made up of 16 amino acids. CDR3 sequence (DNA): TGTGCCAGCAGCATACCGGGACAGGGGCGTTTAGATACGCAGTATTTT. Translation: CASSIPGQGRLDTQYF.

The chain recombines TRBV5-1 with TRBJ2-7; D is possibly TRBD1 (5 bases). Germline V CDR1 and CDR2: SGHRS, YFSETQ. With 4 bases removed from V and 2 bases from J, the gap between germline ends came to 16 bases. This CDR3 spans 15 amino acids. The CDR3 region has the DNA TGCGCCAGCAGCCCCGACCCCCCCAGGGCCTACGAGCAGTACTTC. Its translation: CASSPDPPRAYEQYF.

The chain uses TRBV5-4 and TRBJ2-1; a possible D gene is TRBD1 (6 bases). CDR1 SGHNT and CDR2 YYREEE come from the germline V gene (reference sequence). Trimming removed 3 bases from V and 2 bases from J, with 9 bases in between. The CDR3 is made up of 14 amino acids. The CDR3, as DNA: TGTGCCAGCAGCTACAGGGCTCCCTACAATGAGCAGTTCTTC. This sequence encodes CASSYRAPYNEQFF.

This chain uses TRBV6-5 with TRBJ1-1; D is ambiguous. V lost 5 bases and J 1 base, leaving 11 bases between the germline ends. CDR3 length equals 14 residues. The germline V gene encodes CDR1 MNHEY and CDR2 SVGAGI. Here the CDR3 reads CASSPGFGNTEAFF. The CDR3 nucleotides read TGTGCCAGCAGTCCGGGGTTTGGGAACACTGAAGCTTTCTTT.

The table lists this clone with a few counts. The chain recombines TRBV7-9 with TRBJ2-7; 11 nucleotides align to TRBD1. V lost 5 bases and J lost 7; bases outside the gene matches: 7. CDR3 length: 14 amino acids. The germline V gene encodes CDR1 SEHNR and CDR2 FQNEAQ (reference sequence). CDR3 protein: CASSLRTGGEEQYF. CDR3 DNA: TGTGCCAGCAGCCTGAGGACAGGGGGCGAGGAGCAGTACTTC.

This chain joins TRBV19 and TRBJ1-1, with D possibly TRBD1 on 6 matching bases. The V and J ends lost 9 bases and 6 bases respectively, with 20 bases between them. There are 14 residues in the CDR3. CDR1 is LNHDA, CDR2 SQIVND, per germline (reference sequence). The CDR3 loop reads CASKPRQDLSEAFF. CDR3 DNA sequence: TGTGCCAGCAAACCCAGACAGGATCTTTCTGAAGCTTTCTTT.

CDR3 amino acids: CAWSGRRNEQFF. The CDR3 DNA sequence: TGTGCCTGGAGTGGCAGGAGGAATGAGCAGTTCTTC. This sequence joins TRBV30 and TRBJ2-1, with a tentative D call TRBD2 (5 bases). Germline values: CDR1 GTSNPN, CDR2 SVGIG (reference sequence). The CDR3 length is 12 residues. V was pared by 1 base and J by 7 bases, with 8 bases between.

J is TRBJ2-3 and V is TRBV24-1; TRBD1 aligns across 8 bases. The germline V gene encodes CDR1 KGHDR and CDR2 SFDVKD. This CDR3 has 15 residues. With 5 bases clipped from V and 2 bases from J, the junction kept 5 bases outside the gene matches. DNA for the CDR3: TGTGCCACCAGTGTTCGGACAGGGCTCACAGATACGCAGTATTTT. Its protein is CATSVRTGLTDTQYF.

This clone was seen once. The CDR3 nucleotides are TGTGCCAGCAGCCGATTGACTAGCGGGAGGTCAAGCAATGAGCAGTTCTTC. This codes for CASSRLTSGRSSNEQFF. The V gene is TRBV6-6, the J gene TRBJ2-1; 13 bases are a match to TRBD2. V lost 6 bases and J lost 6; bases outside the gene matches: 11. The CDR3 is 17 amino acids. Germline CDR1 is MNHNY and CDR2 is SVGAGI (reference sequence).

This sequence joins TRBV7-8 and TRBJ2-7; maybe TRBD1 (6 bases). Germline CDR1 reads SGHVS; CDR2 reads FQNEAQ. V shed 6 bases and J shed 1 base, with 10 bases lying between them. The CDR3 totals 13 residues. The CDR3 loop reads CASSQGSSYEQYF. In nucleotides, the CDR3 is TGTGCCAGCAGTCAGGGGAGTTCCTACGAGCAGTACTTC. Using reference TRBV7-8 and TRBJ2-7 for the parts outside the CDR3, the full variable domain is GAGVSQSPRYKVAKRGQDVALRCDPISGHVSLFWYQQALGQGPEFLTYFQNEAQLDKSGLPSDRFFAERPEGSVSTLKIQRTQQEDSAVYLCASSQGSSYEQYFGPGTRLTVT.

The genes are TRBV28 and TRBJ1-6; the D gene is possibly TRBD1 (6 bases). Trimming took 4 bases from V and 7 from J, leaving 14 bases between them. This CDR3 region has 15 residues. The germline V gene encodes CDR1 MDHEN and CDR2 SYDVKM. DNA of the CDR3: TGTGCCAGCAGTTACCAGGACAGTCTGAATTCACCCCTCCACTTT. Translating gives CASSYQDSLNSPLHF.

This clone appeared once. This chain joins TRBV27 and TRBJ2-3, with 9 bases identical to TRBD1. The trim removed 6 bases at V and 1 base at J, leaving 11 bases unmatched. The CDR3 extends over 17 amino acids. The germline V gene has CDR1 MNHEY and CDR2 SMNVEV (reference sequence). DNA of the CDR3: TGTGCCAGCAGACGCACGGGACAGGGAATGGGCACAGATACGCAGTATTTT. Encoded protein: CASRRTGQGMGTDTQYF.

This clone was observed once. V usage is TRBV4-1 and J usage is TRBJ2-7; D possibly corresponds to TRBD1 (6 bases). Germline-derived CDR1 and CDR2 are MGHRA and YSYEKL. The CDR3 covers 13 residues. Between the trimmed V and J ends, which lost 5 bases and 0 bases, there was a span of 8 bases. CDR3 residues: CASSGGPSYEQYF. In nucleotides, the CDR3 is TGCGCCAGCAGCGGGGGCCCCTCCTACGAGCAGTACTTC.